These T cell receptor beta chains were read from a single sample in a study of cytotoxic CD8 clonotypes in ibrutinib-treated CLL. Clones were read by immunoSEQ multiplex PCR, and TCRdb kept only the in-frame ones, dropping some. This sample yields more than 150,000 clones, of which approximately 68% are seen a single time; around an eighth belongs to the top ten. The sequencing used PBMCs, collected after 24 months of ibrutinib treatment. These receptors all stem from a human donor with chronic lymphocytic leukemia. CDR3s include the opening cysteine and the closing phenylalanine or tryptophan. The D gene is left open where the match is weak. Rows give clone size only sometimes, using once, few, many, or a class for an expanded clone.

V	size	D	J	DNA	CDR3
TRBV7-3	-	-	TRBJ1-3	TGTGCCAGCAGCTTAATGGGCCAAGGGGCCTCTGGAAACACCATATATTTT	CASSLMGQGASGNTIYF
TRBV25-1	few	-	TRBJ2-2	TGTGCCAGCAGTGAATACACCGGGGAGCTGTTTTTT	CASSEYTGELFF
TRBV28	-	TRBD2	TRBJ2-7	TGTGCCAGCACCCGGACTAGCGGGGGGTTGGGGCAGTACTTC	CASTRTSGGLGQYF
TRBV7-6	-	TRBD2	TRBJ2-5	TGTGCCAGCAGCTTAGTGACTAGCGCTCAAGAGACCCAGTACTTC	CASSLVTSAQETQYF
TRBV27	-	-	TRBJ2-3	-	CASSFASGSRAYF
TRBV7-2	-	-	TRBJ2-3	TGTGCCAGCAGACAGACAGGCACAGATACGCAGTATTTT	CASRQTGTDTQYF
TRBV6-5	few	-	TRBJ1-1	TGTGCCAGCACGGGCAGAGGATTGACTGAAGCTTTCTTT	CASTGRGLTEAFF
TRBV7-9	-	-	TRBJ2-7	TGTGCCAGCAGCTCCGACTGGGGAGACGAGCAGTACTTC	CASSSDWGDEQYF
TRBV6-1	-	TRBD2	TRBJ2-3	TGTGCCAGCAGTGTCGGACTAGCGGGAGTTAGTACAGATACGCAGTATTTT	CASSVGLAGVSTDTQYF
TRBV7-8	-	TRBD2	TRBJ2-7	TGTGCCAGCAGCTTAGATGCGGGAGATCGGTTCGAGCAGTACTTC	CASSLDAGDRFEQYF
TRBV9	-	-	TRBJ2-3	TGTGCCAGCAGCGTAGTTATGAACTTGGGCATCACAGATACGCAGTATTTT	CASSVVMNLGITDTQYF
TRBV27	-	TRBD2	TRBJ2-1	TGTGCCAGCAGCCCGGGGACTAGCGGACTTCCTGAGCAGTTCTTC	CASSPGTSGLPEQFF
TRBV30	-	TRBD1	TRBJ1-4	TGTGCCTGGAGGCCGGACGGACAGGGGCAAAAACTGTTTTTT	CAWRPDGQGQKLFF
TRBV9	-	-	TRBJ1-4	TGTGCCAGCAGCGTATCGACTGAATTTGAAAAACTGTTTTTT	CASSVSTEFEKLFF
TRBV9	once	-	TRBJ1-3	TGTGCCAGCTCATATAGCAACTCTGGAAACACCATATATTTT	CASSYSNSGNTIYF
TRBV10-1	few	-	TRBJ1-1	TGCGCCAGCAGTGGCGAATTATCCACTGAAGCTTTCTTT	CASSGELSTEAFF
TRBV9	-	TRBD1	TRBJ1-2	TGTGCCAGCAGCGTAGATCCGACAGGGCAAACCTATGAAGGCTACACCTTC	CASSVDPTGQTYEGYTF
TRBV5-1	-	-	TRBJ1-2	TGCGCCAGCAGCTTCACAGGATTTGATGGCTACACCTTC	CASSFTGFDGYTF
TRBV5-4	-	-	TRBJ2-7	TGTGCCAGCAGCTACCGGGACGGTACCTACGAGCAGTACTTC	CASSYRDGTYEQYF
TRBV11-2	-	-	TRBJ2-1	TGTGCCAGCAACAAAGCGTGGGCCTACAATGAGCAGTTCTTC	CASNKAWAYNEQFF
TRBV19	-	TRBD2	TRBJ2-3	TGTGCCACAAGGACTAGCGGGAGTGTTGCAGATACGCAGTATTTT	CATRTSGSVADTQYF
TRBV7-2	-	-	TRBJ2-2	TGTGCCAGCAGCATTAACAGTCCTCTAGCTCCCGGGGAGCTGTTTTTT	CASSINSPLAPGELFF
TRBV25-1	few	-	TRBJ1-5	TGTGCCAGCAGTGGACAGACTAATCAGCCCCAGCATTTT	CASSGQTNQPQHF
TRBV9	-	-	TRBJ2-5	TGTGCCAGCAGCGTAGGTCTGGGAGGCAAGACCCAGTACTTC	CASSVGLGGKTQYF
TRBV5-1	-	-	TRBJ2-5	TGCGCCAGCAGCTTGATCCCTCAGGGAGGAGAGACCCAGTACTTC	CASSLIPQGGETQYF
TRBV19	-	-	TRBJ2-7	TGTGCCAGTAGTCCAGGGCCCGCCTACGAGCAGTACTTC	CASSPGPAYEQYF